This T cell receptor (beta chain) originates from a study of blood T cell repertoires in COVID-19. Study overall: Italy, Spain and the United States were the sources of the convalescent and acute COVID-19 samples.

Using immunoSEQ multiplex PCR, the repertoire was profiled, and TCRdb retains in-frame clones only, with some absent. Counted here are around 250,000 clones, 80% to 85% occurring once; the ten biggest clones make up about 4.4%. The sequenced sample consisted of peripheral blood. This sequence originates from a man aged 50 to 59 with active or convalescent COVID-19.

CDR3 in DNA: TGTGCCTACCAGCGGGGGGGCCTCGCCGGGGAGCTGTTTTTT. Protein product: CAYQRGGLAGELFF. The gene calls are TRBV30 and TRBJ2-2; 10 bases match TRBD2. Germline V lookup: CDR1 GTSNPN, CDR2 SVGIG (reference sequence). V lost 7 bases and J lost 6; bases outside the gene matches: 8. The CDR3 loop spans 14 amino acids. The full variable domain, in which reference TRBV30 and TRBJ2-2 provide the parts outside the CDR3, is SQTIHQWPATLVQPVGSPLSLECTVEGTSNPNLYWYRQAAGRGLQLLFYSVGIGQISSEVPQNLSASRPQDRQFILSSKKLLLSDSGFYLCAYQRGGLAGELFFGEGSRLTVL.